This T cell receptor (beta chain) came from a study of OX40 agonist ivuxolimab in advanced cancers. Study-wide background: Hepatocellular carcinoma, melanoma, renal cell or head and neck cancer affected the dose-escalation patients. General study points: At doses 0.1 to 3.0 mg/kg, CD4+ and CD8+ clones expanded.

A remark on this clone: What it binds is not known.

This CDR3 spans 15 amino acids. CDR1 is ENHRY, CDR2 SYGVKD, per germline. V was pared by 5 bases and J by 2 bases, with 6 bases of the junction left unmatched. The data were produced by immunoSEQ multiplex PCR, yet TCRdb's version contains in-frame clones alone and is incomplete. This table holds around 130,000 clones, around 93% found once. The sequence came from an adult with an advanced solid tumor such as melanoma, head and neck, liver or kidney cancer. The chain has TRBV10-3 and TRBJ2-5; TRBD2 matches at 9 bases. This sample comprised CD4+ or CD8+ T cells sorted from blood, obtained in a trial of the OX40 agonist ivuxolimab. The CDR3: CAISTIAGEQETQYF. The CDR3 DNA is TGTGCCATCAGTACCATAGCGGGGGAGCAAGAGACCCAGTACTTC.